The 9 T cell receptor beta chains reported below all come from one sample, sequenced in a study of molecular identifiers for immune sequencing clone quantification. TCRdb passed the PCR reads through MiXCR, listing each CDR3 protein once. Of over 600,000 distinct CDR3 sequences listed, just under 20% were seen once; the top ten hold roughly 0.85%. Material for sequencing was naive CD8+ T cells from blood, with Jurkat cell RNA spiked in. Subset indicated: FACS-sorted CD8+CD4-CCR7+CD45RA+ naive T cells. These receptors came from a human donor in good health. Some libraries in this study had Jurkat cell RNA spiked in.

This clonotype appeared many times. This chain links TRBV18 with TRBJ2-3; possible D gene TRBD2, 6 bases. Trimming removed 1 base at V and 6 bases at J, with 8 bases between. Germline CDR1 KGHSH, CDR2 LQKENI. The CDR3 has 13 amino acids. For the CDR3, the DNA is TGTGCCAGCTCACCACTAGCGGAGGATACGCAGTATTTT. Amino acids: CASSPLAEDTQYF.

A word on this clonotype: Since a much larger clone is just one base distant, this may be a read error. The CDR3 is CAGSNPSGGNTGELFF. The CDR3 DNA reads as TGTGCCGGCAGTAACCCTAGCGGGGGTAACACCGGGGAGCTGTTTTTT. This chain joins TRBV6-5 and TRBJ2-2; 10 bases fit TRBD2. The CDR3 covers 16 residues. The germline V gene has CDR1 MNHEY and CDR2 SVGAGI.

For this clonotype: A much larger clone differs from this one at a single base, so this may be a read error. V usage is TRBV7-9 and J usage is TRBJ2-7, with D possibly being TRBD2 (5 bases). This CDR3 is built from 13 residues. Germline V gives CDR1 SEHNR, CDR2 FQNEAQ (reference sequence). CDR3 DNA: TGTGCCAGCAGCTTAGCAGACTACTACGGGCAGTACTTC. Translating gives CASSLADYYGQYF.

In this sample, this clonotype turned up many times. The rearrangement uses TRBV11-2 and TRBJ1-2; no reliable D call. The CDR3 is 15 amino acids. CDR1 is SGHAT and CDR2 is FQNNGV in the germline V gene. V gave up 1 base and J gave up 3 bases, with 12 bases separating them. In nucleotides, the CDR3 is TGTGCCAGCAGCTTAGGTTCCGGCGGAGACTATGGCTACACCTTC. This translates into CASSLGSGGDYGYTF. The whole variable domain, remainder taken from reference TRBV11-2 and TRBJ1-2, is EAGVAQSPRYKIIEKRQSVAFWCNPISGHATLYWYQQILGQGPKLLIQFQNNGVVDDSQLPKDRFSAERLKGVDSTLKIQPAKLEDSAVYLCASSLGSGGDYGYTFGSGTRLTVV.

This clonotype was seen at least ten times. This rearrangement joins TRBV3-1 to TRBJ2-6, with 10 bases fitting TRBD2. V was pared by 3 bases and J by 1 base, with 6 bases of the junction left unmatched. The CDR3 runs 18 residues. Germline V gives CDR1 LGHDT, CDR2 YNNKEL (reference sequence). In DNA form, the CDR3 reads TGTGCCAGCAGCCACGGACTAGCGGAAATTTCTGGGGCCAACGTCCTGACTTTC. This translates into CASSHGLAEISGANVLTF. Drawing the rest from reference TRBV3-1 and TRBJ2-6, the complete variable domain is DTAVSQTPKYLVTQMGNDKSIKCEQNLGHDTMYWYKQDSKKFLKIMFSYNNKELIINETVPNRFSPKSPDKAHLNLHINSLELGDSAVYFCASSHGLAEISGANVLTFGAGSRLTVL.

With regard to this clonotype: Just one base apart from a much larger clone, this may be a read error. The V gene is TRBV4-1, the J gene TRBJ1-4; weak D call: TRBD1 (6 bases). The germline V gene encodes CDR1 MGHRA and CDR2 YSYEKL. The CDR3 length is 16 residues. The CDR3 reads CASSQDQGQINGKLFF. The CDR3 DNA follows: TGCGCCAGCAGCCAAGACCAGGGGCAAATTAATGGAAAACTGTTTTTT.

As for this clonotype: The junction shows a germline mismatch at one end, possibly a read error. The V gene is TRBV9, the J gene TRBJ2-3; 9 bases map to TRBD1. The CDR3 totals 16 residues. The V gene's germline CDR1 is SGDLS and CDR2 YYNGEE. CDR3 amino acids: CVSSVPRDRETDTQYF. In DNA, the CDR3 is TGTGTCAGCAGCGTCCCACGGGACAGGGAAACAGATACGCAGTATTTT.

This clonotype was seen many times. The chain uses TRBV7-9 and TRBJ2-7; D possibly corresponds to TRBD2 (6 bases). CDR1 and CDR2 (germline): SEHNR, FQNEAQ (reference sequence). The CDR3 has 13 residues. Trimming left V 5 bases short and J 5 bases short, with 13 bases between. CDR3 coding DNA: TGTGCCAGCAGCCCCACGGGAGTCCACGAGCAGTACTTC. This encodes CASSPTGVHEQYF.

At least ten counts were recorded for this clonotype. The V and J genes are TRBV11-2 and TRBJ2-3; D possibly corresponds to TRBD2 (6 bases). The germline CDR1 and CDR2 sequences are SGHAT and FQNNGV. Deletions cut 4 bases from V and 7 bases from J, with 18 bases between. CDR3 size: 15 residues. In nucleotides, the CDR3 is TGTGCCAGCAGCTGGACTGAGGAGGGCTGGTATACGCAGTATTTT. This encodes CASSWTEEGWYTQYF.